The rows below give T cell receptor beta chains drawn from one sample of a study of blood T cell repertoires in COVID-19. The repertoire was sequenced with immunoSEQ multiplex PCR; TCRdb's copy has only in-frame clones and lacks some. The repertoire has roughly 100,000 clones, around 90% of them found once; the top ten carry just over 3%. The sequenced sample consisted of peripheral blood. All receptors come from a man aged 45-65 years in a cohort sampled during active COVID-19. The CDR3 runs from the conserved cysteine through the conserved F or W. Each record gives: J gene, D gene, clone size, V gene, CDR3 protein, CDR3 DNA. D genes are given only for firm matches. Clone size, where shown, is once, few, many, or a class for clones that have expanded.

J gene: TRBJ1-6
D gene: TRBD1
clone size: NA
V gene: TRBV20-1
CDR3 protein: CSASRDSPGGRSPLHF
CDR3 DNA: TGCAGTGCTAGTCGGGACAGTCCCGGTGGTAGATCACCCCTCCACTTT

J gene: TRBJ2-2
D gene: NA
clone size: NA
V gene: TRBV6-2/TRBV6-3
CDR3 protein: CASSPAGMVAGELFF
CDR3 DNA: TGTGCCAGCAGCCCCGCAGGGATGGTCGCCGGGGAGCTGTTTTTT

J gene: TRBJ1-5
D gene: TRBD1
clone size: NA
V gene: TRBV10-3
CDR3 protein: CAISESPSGGSQPQHF
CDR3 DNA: TGTGCCATCAGTGAGTCGCCCTCAGGGGGCTCTCAGCCCCAGCATTTT

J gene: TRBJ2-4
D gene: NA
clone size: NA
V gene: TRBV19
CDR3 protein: CATTAAPQLRIQYF
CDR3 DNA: TGTGCCACCACGGCGGCACCCCAATTGAGGATTCAGTACTTC

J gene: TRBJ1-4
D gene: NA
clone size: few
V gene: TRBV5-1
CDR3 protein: CASSSKPGLNEKLFF
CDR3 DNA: TGCGCCAGCAGCTCCAAACCGGGACTTAATGAAAAACTGTTTTTT

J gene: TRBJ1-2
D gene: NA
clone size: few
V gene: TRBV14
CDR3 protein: CASSQDYSYGYTF
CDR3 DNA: TGTGCCAGCAGCCAAGACTACTCCTATGGCTACACCTTC

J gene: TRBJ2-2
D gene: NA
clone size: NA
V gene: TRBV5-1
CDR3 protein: CASSPIPLGGRELFF
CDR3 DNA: TGCGCCAGCAGCCCGATTCCACTTGGCGGCCGGGAGCTGTTTTTT

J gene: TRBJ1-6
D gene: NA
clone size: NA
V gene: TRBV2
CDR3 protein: CASREVDSPLHF
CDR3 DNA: TGTGCCAGCAGGGAGGTCGATTCACCCCTCCACTTT

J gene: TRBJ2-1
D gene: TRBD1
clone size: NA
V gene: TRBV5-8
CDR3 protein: CASSLVRTGSNEQFF
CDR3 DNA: TGTGCCAGCAGCTTGGTTCGGACAGGTTCCAATGAGCAGTTCTTC

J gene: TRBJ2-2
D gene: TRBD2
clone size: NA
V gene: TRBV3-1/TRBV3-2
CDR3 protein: CASSIRSRTSGPTGELFF
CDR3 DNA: TGTGCCAGCAGCATACGATCCCGGACTAGCGGGCCGACCGGGGAGCTGTTTTTT

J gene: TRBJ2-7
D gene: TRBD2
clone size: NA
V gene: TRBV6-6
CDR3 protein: CASSQTPPGLAGFSSYEQYF
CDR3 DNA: TGTGCCAGCAGTCAGACACCCCCGGGACTAGCGGGGTTTAGCTCCTACGAGCAGTACTTC

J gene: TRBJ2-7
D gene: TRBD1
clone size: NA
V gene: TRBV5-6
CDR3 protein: CASSRTGGGEQYF
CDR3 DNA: TGTGCCAGCAGTCGCACAGGGGGCGGGGAGCAGTACTTC

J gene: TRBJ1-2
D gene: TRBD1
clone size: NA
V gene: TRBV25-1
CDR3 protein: CASSTGQGARGYTF
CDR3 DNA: TGTGCCAGCAGTACAGGACAGGGGGCGCGGGGCTACACCTTC

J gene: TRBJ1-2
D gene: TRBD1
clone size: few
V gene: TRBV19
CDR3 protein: CASRLGQGRYGYTF
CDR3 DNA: TGTGCCAGCCGTTTAGGACAGGGACGGTATGGCTACACCTTC

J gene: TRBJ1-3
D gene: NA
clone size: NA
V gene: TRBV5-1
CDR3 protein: CASSEERGNTIYF
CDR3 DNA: TGCGCCAGCAGCGAGGAACGGGGAAACACCATATATTTT

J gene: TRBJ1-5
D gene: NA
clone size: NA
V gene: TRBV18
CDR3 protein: CASSPTGNQPQHF
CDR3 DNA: TGTGCCAGCTCACCCACAGGGAATCAGCCCCAGCATTTT

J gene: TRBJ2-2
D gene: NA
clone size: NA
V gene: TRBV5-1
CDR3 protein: CASSSKNTGELFF
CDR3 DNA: TGCGCCAGCAGCTCCAAGAACACCGGGGAGCTGTTTTTT

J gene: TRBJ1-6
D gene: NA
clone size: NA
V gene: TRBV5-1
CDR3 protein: CASSSGVLRNSPLHF
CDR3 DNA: TGCGCCAGCAGCTCAGGGGTTTTACGTAATTCACCCCTCCACTTT

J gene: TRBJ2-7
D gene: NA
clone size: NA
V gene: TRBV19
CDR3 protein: CASSIQSASRAYEQYF
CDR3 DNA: TGTGCCAGTAGTATTCAATCGGCTAGCCGAGCCTACGAGCAGTACTTC

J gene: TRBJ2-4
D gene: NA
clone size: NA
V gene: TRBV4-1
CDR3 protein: CASSQPRTTLSKNIQYF
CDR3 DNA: TGCGCCAGCAGCCAACCACGAACGACTTTGAGCAAAAACATTCAGTACTTC

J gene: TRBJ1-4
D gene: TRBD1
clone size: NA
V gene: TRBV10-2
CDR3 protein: CASRPGTAEKLFF
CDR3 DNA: TGCGCCAGCAGACCCGGGACAGCTGAAAAACTGTTTTTT

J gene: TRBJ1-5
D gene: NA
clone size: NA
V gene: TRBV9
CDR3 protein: CASSVDGAADQPQHF
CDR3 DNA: TGTGCCAGCAGCGTAGATGGGGCGGCGGATCAGCCCCAGCATTTT